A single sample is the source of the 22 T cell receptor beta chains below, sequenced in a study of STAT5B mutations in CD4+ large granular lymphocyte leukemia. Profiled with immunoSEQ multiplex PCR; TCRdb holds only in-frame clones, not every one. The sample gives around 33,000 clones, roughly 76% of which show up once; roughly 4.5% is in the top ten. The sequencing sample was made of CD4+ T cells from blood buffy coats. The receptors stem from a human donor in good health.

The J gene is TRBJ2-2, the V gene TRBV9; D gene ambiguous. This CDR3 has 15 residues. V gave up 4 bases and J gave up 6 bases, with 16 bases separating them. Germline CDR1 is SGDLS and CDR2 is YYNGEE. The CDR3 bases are TGTGCCAGCAGCCCTTCCGTCTTTTACGCCGGGGAGCTGTTTTTT. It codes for CASSPSVFYAGELFF. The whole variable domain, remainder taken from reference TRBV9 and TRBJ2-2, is DSGVTQTPKHLITATGQRVTLRCSPRSGDLSVYWYQQSLDQGLQFLIQYYNGEERAKGNILERFSAQQFPDLHSELNLSSLELGDSALYFCASSPSVFYAGELFFGEGSRLTVL.

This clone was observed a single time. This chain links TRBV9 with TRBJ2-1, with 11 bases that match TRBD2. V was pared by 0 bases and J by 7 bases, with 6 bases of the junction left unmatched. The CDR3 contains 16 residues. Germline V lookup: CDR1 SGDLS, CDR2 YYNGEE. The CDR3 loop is CASSVDPSGRRNEQFF. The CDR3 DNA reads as TGTGCCAGCAGCGTAGACCCTAGCGGGAGGAGGAATGAGCAGTTCTTC. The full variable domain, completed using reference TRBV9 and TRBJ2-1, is DSGVTQTPKHLITATGQRVTLRCSPRSGDLSVYWYQQSLDQGLQFLIQYYNGEERAKGNILERFSAQQFPDLHSELNLSSLELGDSALYFCASSVDPSGRRNEQFFGPGTRLTVL.

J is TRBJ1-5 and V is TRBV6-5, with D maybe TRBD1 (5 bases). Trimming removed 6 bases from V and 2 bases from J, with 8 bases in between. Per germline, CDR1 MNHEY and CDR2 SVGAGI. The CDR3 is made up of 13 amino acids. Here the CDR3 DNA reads TGTGCCAGCAGCCGAGGGGGCAATCAGCCCCAGCATTTT. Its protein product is CASSRGGNQPQHF.

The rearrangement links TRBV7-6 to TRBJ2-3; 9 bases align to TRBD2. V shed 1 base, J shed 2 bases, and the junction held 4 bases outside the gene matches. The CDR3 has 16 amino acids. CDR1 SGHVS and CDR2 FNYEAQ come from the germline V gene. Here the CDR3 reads CASSLDPSGATDTQYF. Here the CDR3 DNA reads TGTGCCAGCAGCTTAGATCCTAGCGGGGCCACAGATACGCAGTATTTT.

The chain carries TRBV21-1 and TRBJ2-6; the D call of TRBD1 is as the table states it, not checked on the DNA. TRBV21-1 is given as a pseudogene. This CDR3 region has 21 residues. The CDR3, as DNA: TGTGCCAGCAGCAAAATAATCTCAACCGGACGGACAGACTCTGGGGCCAACGTCCTGACTTTC. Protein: CASSKIISTGRTDSGANVLTF.

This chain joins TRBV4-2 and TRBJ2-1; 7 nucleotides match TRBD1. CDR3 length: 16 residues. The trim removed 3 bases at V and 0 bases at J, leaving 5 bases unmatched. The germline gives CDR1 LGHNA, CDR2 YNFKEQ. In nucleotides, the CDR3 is TGTGCCAGCAGCCAGAGGGGACAGAGCTCCTACAATGAGCAGTTCTTC. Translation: CASSQRGQSSYNEQFF.

CDR3 sequence reads: CASRPKLGEYYNEQFF. CDR3 DNA: TGTGCCAGCAGACCAAAGCTGGGAGAGTACTACAATGAGCAGTTCTTC. The chain couples TRBV27 to TRBJ2-1; D possibly corresponds to TRBD2 (5 bases). V dropped 6 bases and J dropped 3 bases, with 18 bases sitting between them. This CDR3 has 16 amino acids. CDR1 is MNHEY, CDR2 SMNVEV, per germline (reference sequence).

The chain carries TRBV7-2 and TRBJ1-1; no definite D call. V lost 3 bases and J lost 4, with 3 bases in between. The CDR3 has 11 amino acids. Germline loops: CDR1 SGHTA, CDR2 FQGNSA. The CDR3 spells CASSLSTEAFF. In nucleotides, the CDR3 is TGTGCCAGCAGCTTGAGCACTGAAGCTTTCTTT. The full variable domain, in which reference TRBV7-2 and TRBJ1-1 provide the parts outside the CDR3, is GAGVSQSPSNKVTEKGKDVELRCDPISGHTALYWYRQSLGQGLEFLIYFQGNSAPDKSGLPSDRFSAERTGGSVSTLTIQRTQQEDSAVYLCASSLSTEAFFGQGTRLTVV.

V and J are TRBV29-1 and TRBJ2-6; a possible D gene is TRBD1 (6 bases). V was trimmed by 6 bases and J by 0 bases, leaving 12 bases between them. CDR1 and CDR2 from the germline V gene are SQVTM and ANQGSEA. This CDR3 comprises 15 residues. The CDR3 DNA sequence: TGCAGCGTAGGGGGACGGGGCTCTGGGGCCAACGTCCTGACTTTC. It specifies CSVGGRGSGANVLTF.

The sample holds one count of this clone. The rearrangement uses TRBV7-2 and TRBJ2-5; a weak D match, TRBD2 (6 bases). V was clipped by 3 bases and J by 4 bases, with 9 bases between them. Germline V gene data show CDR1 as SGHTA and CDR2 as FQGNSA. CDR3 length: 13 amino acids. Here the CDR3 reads CASSFAGSETQYF. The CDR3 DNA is TGTGCCAGCAGCTTTGCGGGATCAGAGACCCAGTACTTC.

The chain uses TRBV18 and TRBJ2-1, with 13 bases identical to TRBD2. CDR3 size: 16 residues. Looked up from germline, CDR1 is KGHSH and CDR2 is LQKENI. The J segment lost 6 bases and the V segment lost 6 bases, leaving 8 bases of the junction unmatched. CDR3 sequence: CASSPAGTSGTNEQFF. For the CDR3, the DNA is TGTGCCAGCTCGCCTGCCGGGACTAGCGGGACCAATGAGCAGTTCTTC.

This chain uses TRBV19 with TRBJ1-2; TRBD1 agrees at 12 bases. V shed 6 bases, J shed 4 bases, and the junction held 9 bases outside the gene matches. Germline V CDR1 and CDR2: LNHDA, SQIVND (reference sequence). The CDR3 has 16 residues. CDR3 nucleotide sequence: TGTGCCAGTAGCCAGATGGGACAGGGGGCTCTCTATGGCTACACCTTC. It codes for CASSQMGQGALYGYTF.

The CDR3 loop reads CASSRTQGAGGNTIYF. The DNA for the CDR3 is TGTGCCAGCAGTCGAACTCAGGGGGCGGGTGGAAACACCATATATTTT. The V gene is TRBV28, the J gene TRBJ1-3; 8 bases are a match to TRBD1. Germline CDR1 and CDR2: MDHEN and SYDVKM. The CDR3 is 16 amino acids. J gave up 3 bases and V 5 bases, and 9 bases lay outside the gene matches.

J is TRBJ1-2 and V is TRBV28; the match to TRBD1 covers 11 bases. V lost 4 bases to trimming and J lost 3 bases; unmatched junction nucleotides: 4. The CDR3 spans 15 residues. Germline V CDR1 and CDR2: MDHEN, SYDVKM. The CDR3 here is CASSSPGQGDYGYTF. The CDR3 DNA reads TGTGCCAGCAGTTCACCGGGACAGGGGGACTATGGCTACACCTTC.

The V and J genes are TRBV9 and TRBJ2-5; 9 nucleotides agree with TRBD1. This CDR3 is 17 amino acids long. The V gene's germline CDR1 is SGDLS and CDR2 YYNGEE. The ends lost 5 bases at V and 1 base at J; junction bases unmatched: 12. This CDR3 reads CASSTRMDRGSQETQYF. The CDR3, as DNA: TGTGCCAGCAGTACCCGTATGGACAGGGGTTCCCAAGAGACCCAGTACTTC.

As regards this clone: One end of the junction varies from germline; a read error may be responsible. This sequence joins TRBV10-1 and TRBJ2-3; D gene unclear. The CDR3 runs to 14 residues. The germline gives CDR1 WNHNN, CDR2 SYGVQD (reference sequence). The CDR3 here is CASSEVGFADTQYF. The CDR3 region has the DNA TGCGCCAGCAGTGAAGTGGGGTTCGCAGATACGCAGTACTTT.

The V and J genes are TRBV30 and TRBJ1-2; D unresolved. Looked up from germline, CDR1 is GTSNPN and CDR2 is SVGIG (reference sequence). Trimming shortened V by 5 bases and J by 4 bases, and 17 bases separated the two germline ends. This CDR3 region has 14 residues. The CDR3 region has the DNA TGTGCCTGGGACGTCGGTGGGGTGACCTATGGCTACACCTTC. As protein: CAWDVGGVTYGYTF.

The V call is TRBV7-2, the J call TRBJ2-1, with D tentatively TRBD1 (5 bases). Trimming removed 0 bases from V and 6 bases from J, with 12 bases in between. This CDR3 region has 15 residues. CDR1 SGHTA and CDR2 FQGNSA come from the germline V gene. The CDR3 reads CASSLARSGINEQFF. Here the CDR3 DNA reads TGTGCCAGCAGCTTAGCGCGTTCAGGGATCAATGAGCAGTTCTTC.

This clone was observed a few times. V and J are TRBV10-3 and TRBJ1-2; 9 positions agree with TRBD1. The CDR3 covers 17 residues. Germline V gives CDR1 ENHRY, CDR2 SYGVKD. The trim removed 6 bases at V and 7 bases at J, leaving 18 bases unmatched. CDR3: CAIRTGQGQKTGFGYTF. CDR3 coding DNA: TGTGCCATCAGGACGGGACAGGGACAAAAAACAGGCTTTGGCTACACCTTC.

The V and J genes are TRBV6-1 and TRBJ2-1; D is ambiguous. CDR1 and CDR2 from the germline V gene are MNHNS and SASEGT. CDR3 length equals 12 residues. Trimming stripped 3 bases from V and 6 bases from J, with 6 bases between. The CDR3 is CASSDRINEQFF. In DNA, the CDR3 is TGTGCCAGCAGTGACAGGATCAATGAGCAGTTCTTC.

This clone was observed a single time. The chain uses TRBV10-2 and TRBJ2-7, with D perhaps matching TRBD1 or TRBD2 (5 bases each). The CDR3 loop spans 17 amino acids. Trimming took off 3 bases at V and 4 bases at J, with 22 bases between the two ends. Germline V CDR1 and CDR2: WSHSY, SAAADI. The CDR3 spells CASSDTSGQNQLYEQYF. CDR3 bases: TGCGCCAGCAGTGACACTTCGGGGCAGAATCAATTATACGAGCAGTACTTC.

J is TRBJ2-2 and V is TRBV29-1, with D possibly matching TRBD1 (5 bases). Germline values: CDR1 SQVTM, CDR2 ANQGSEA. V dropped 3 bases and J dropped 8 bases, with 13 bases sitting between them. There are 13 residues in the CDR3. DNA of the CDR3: TGCAGCGTTGATGGGGCAGCAACGGGGGAGCTGTTTTTT. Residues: CSVDGAATGELFF.